The clone carrying this T cell receptor beta chain was observed a few times. CDR3 length equals 16 residues. From germline, CDR1 is MGHRA and CDR2 YSYEKL. Deletions cut 2 bases from V and 6 bases from J, with 17 bases between. Amplification of TCR beta CDR3 regions used RNA as the template. A first-round RT-PCR of the TCR CDR3 used the HTBI primer set. TCRdb independently ran MiXCR on the multiplex PCR reads; one entry per CDR3 protein. Of about 640,000 distinct CDR3 sequences in the sample, less than 25% are singletons; the top ten hold under 35%. The data derive from a study of T cells in Graves' hyperthyroidism and ophthalmopathy. Patients with ophthalmopathy all had a Clinical Activity Score of at least 3, a NOSPECS grade of at least 4 and duration under 3 months. Clinicians diagnosed patients from clinical symptoms, serum thyroxine and TRAb, thyroid ultrasound and orbital computed tomography. The PBMCs were taken from 10 ml of fresh peripheral blood.

The V gene is TRBV4-1, the J gene TRBJ2-1; no clear D. Sequencing was carried out using blood. The clonotype originates from a man aged 25 to 40 with Graves' ophthalmopathy. CDR3 loop: CASSQLPSYGLNEQFF. In nucleotides, the CDR3 is TGCGCCAGCAGCCAATTACCTTCGTACGGGCTCAATGAGCAGTTCTTC.